Below, 15 T cell receptor beta chains from the same sample are listed, as sequenced in a study of blood T cell repertoires in COVID-19. Sequenced by immunoSEQ multiplex PCR; TCRdb stores in-frame clones only, minus some. The sample includes 250,000 to 300,000 clones, approximately 84% of them seen just once. Specimen: PBMCs or T cells enriched from blood (not recorded which). The receptors originated from a man in his forties or fifties who had recovered from COVID-19.

V and J are TRBV5-1 and TRBJ2-3, with 12 bases identical to TRBD2. Germline loops: CDR1 SGHRS, CDR2 YFSETQ. V dropped 4 bases and J dropped 4; count of bases not matched to a gene: 4. CDR3 length: 15 residues. The CDR3 DNA reads as TGCGCCAGCAGCCCTAGCGGGAGGGTGGCAGATACGCAGTATTTT. It specifies CASSPSGRVADTQYF.

The rearrangement links TRBV5-5 to TRBJ1-5; D gene uncertain. Germline V lookup: CDR1 SGHKS, CDR2 YYEKEE (reference sequence). This CDR3 has 14 residues. Trimming took off 1 base at V and 1 base at J, with 6 bases between the two ends. The DNA for the CDR3 is TGTGCCAGCAGCTTGTATCAGAGCAATCAGCCCCAGCATTTT. Translation gives CASSLYQSNQPQHF.

The chain uses TRBV7-9 and TRBJ1-2; D remains ambiguous. Trimming took 2 bases from V and 6 from J, leaving 13 bases between them. The CDR3 loop spans 14 amino acids. CDR1 is SEHNR, CDR2 FQNEAQ, per germline (reference sequence). The CDR3 DNA reads as TGTGCCAGCAGCTTATTTCAGGCCGGTGATGGCTACACCTTC. Protein: CASSLFQAGDGYTF. Drawing the rest from reference TRBV7-9 and TRBJ1-2, the complete variable domain is DTGVSQNPRHKITKRGQNVTFRCDPISEHNRLYWYRQTLGQGPEFLTYFQNEAQLEKSRLLSDRFSAERPKGSFSTLEIQRTEQGDSAMYLCASSLFQAGDGYTFGSGTRLTVV.

This clone showed up just a few times. The DNA for the CDR3 is TGTGCCAGCAGCCACGAGGGACAGGGATATGGCTACACCTTC. Translating it yields CASSHEGQGYGYTF. The genes are TRBV3-1 (or the pseudogene TRBV3-2) and TRBJ1-2; TRBD1 agrees at 9 bases. V shed 3 bases, J shed 5 bases, and the junction held 4 bases outside the gene matches. CDR1 and CDR2 (germline): LGHDT, YNNKEL (reference sequence). The CDR3 contains 14 residues.

CDR3 bases: TGTGCCAGCTCACCAGGGACAGGATTCACAGATACGCAGTATTTT. Translated: CASSPGTGFTDTQYF. This chain links TRBV18 with TRBJ2-3; 8 nucleotides line up with TRBD1. This CDR3 has 15 amino acids. V lost 2 bases to trimming and J lost 2 bases; unmatched junction nucleotides: 3. Germline V CDR1 and CDR2: KGHSH, LQKENI.

The V call is TRBV19, the J call TRBJ2-1, with TRBD2 identical over 13 bases. V dropped 3 bases and J dropped 5; count of bases not matched to a gene: 4. The CDR3 is 16 amino acids. CDR1 and CDR2 from the germline V gene are LNHDA and SQIVND (reference sequence). CDR3 sequence (DNA): TGTGCCAGTAGTATGACTAGCGGGGGGAACCACAATGAGCAGTTCTTC. This gives the protein CASSMTSGGNHNEQFF.

Of note for this clone: The identical CDR3 is also encoded by other nucleotide sequences in the sample. The gene calls are TRBV5-4 and TRBJ2-7, with a weak D call TRBD1 (6 bases). Per germline, CDR1 SGHNT and CDR2 YYREEE (reference sequence). The CDR3 is 13 residues long. V was cut by 1 base and J by 2 bases, with 7 bases left in between. The CDR3 sequence: CASSLRGTYEQYF. The CDR3 nucleotides read TGTGCCAGCAGCTTGAGGGGGACCTACGAGCAGTACTTC.

This clone was seen at least ten times. An end of the junction does not agree with germline; a read error may underlie this. The chain couples TRBV18 to TRBJ2-5; 11 bases agree with TRBD1. The CDR3 consists of 14 residues. The V gene's germline CDR1 is KGHSH and CDR2 LQKENI. The CDR3 region has the DNA TGTGCCACCTCAGGACAGGGGGCTAGAGGGACCCAGTACTTC. This codes for CATSGQGARGTQYF. Together with reference TRBV18 and TRBJ2-5, the CDR3 gives the full variable domain: NAGVMQNPRHLVRRRGQEARLRCSPMKGHSHVYWYRQLPEEGLKFMVYLQKENIIDESGMPKERFSAEFPKEGPSILRIQQVVRGDSAAYFCATSGQGARGTQYFGPGTRLLVL.

This clone was seen a handful of times. This chain connects TRBV5-3 to TRBJ2-7; D gene unclear. TRBV5-3 has ORF status, its function being uncertain. With 0 bases removed from V and 3 bases from J, the gap between germline ends came to 16 bases. This CDR3 contains 16 residues. CDR3 coding DNA: TGTGCCAGAAGCTTGGGCGGCGGCGCGCGCTACTACGAGCAGTACTTC. Translated: CARSLGGGARYYEQYF.

The gene calls are TRBV10-1 and TRBJ2-4; D may be TRBD1 (6 bases). This CDR3 region has 15 residues. Germline-derived CDR1 and CDR2 are WNHNN and SYGVQD (reference sequence). Trimming pared 6 bases from V and 2 bases from J, leaving 14 bases between. The CDR3 DNA sequence: TGCGCCAGCAGGGCAACCCAGGGGACCAAAAACATTCAGTACTTC. It translates to CASRATQGTKNIQYF.

The chain carries TRBV19 and TRBJ1-2; tentative D call: TRBD1 (6 bases). The V end lost 1 base, the J end lost 7 bases, and 13 bases lay between the germline ends. The CDR3 sequence is 14 residues long. The germline gives CDR1 LNHDA, CDR2 SQIVND (reference sequence). This chain's CDR3 is CASSIARGLIGYTF. Here the CDR3 DNA reads TGTGCCAGTAGTATAGCCAGGGGTTTGATTGGCTACACCTTC.

This clone appeared a single time. This rearrangement joins TRBV12-3 or TRBV12-4 to TRBJ1-6, with a weak D call TRBD1 (6 bases). V was pared by 3 bases and J by 7 bases, with 7 bases between. There are 13 residues in the CDR3. In DNA form, the CDR3 reads TGTGCCAGCAGTTTGGGACAAAATTCACCCCTCCACTTT. This codes for CASSLGQNSPLHF.

The chain is built from TRBV6-6 and TRBJ2-3, with 8 nucleotides matching TRBD2. The CDR3 is 15 amino acids. The V gene's germline CDR1 is MNHNY and CDR2 SVGAGI (reference sequence). V gave up 10 bases and J gave up 5 bases; unmatched junction bases: 14. The CDR3 region is CATTFGGRKGDTQYF. The CDR3 region has the DNA TGTGCCACTACCTTTGGCGGGAGGAAGGGAGATACGCAGTATTTT.

V is TRBV15 and J is TRBJ2-1; D gene uncertain. Trimming took off 5 bases at V and 6 bases at J, with 8 bases between the two ends. The CDR3 contains 12 residues. CDR1 is LNHNV and CDR2 is YYDKDF in the germline V gene (reference sequence). CDR3 coding DNA: TGTGCCACCAGCTCCCGGTCCAATGAGCAGTTCTTC. It encodes CATSSRSNEQFF.

This chain links TRBV10-3 with TRBJ2-1; unclear D gene. V was trimmed by 2 bases and J by 7 bases, leaving 6 bases between them. CDR3 length: 12 residues. The germline V gene has CDR1 ENHRY and CDR2 SYGVKD. The chain's CDR3 is CAISEIRNEQFF. CDR3 DNA sequence: TGTGCCATCAGTGAGATACGGAATGAGCAGTTCTTC.